The T cell receptor beta chain under discussion was sequenced for a study of T cell responses to AZD1222 COVID-19 vaccine. V lost 4 bases to trimming and J lost 1 base, with 10 bases between them. The CDR3 spans 14 residues. Germline lookup yields CDR1 LNHDA and CDR2 SQIVND (reference sequence). This table comes from immunoSEQ multiplex PCR, and its TCRdb copy is limited to in-frame clones, with some not included. The data contain under 140,000 clones, 88% of them seen just once; the ten biggest clones take up around 1.5%. Specimen: peripheral blood, collected on day 0 of AZD1222 vaccination. This rearrangement joins TRBV19 to TRBJ2-5, with D unresolved. The clonotype originates from an adult in good health. The CDR3, as DNA: TGTGCCAGTAGTAACCGACGGATCCAAGAGACCCAGTACTTC. Translated: CASSNRRIQETQYF.